This T cell receptor beta chain appears in the sequencing data of a study of T cell responses to AZD1222 COVID-19 vaccine. This clone was observed a handful of times. Its antigen remains unidentified. Using immunoSEQ multiplex PCR, the repertoire was profiled, and TCRdb retains in-frame clones only, with some absent. The sample lists roughly 180,000 clones; over 90% were seen once. Whole-study findings and limits: In a largely white British group with more females than males, clonal diversity was possibly underestimated. Repertoire sampling was restricted to post-peak T cell response timepoints.

The CDR3 is 15 residues long. In germline, CDR1 is LGHDT, CDR2 YNNKEL (reference sequence). Between the trimmed V and J ends, which lost 2 bases and 1 base, there was a span of 11 bases. This sample comprised peripheral blood, obtained 28 days after the second AZD1222 dose. The J gene is TRBJ1-1, the V gene TRBV3-1 (or the pseudogene TRBV3-2); tentatively, D is TRBD1 (6 bases). This receptor was obtained from an adult who received the AZD1222 COVID-19 vaccine. Here the CDR3 reads CASSQRGQPNTEAFF. CDR3 DNA sequence: TGTGCCAGCAGCCAAAGAGGACAGCCGAACACTGAAGCTTTCTTT.